This T cell receptor beta chain was captured by sequencing in a study of molecular identifiers for immune sequencing clone quantification. On the study more broadly: For replicates, RNA isolated from roughly 20,000 or 100,000 naive CD8 cells was divided into five portions, of which four were sequenced.

CD8+CD4-CCR7+CD45RA+ sorting gave the naive CD8 T cells. General study results and limits: Over 99% of CMV-specific effector molecules, but under 1% of naive ones, were in clones above 20 copies.

The CDR3 is 12 residues long. Trimming removed 5 bases at V and 1 base at J, with 5 bases between. CDR1 and CDR2 (germline): LNHDA, SQIVND (reference sequence). Listed TCR primers and previously described methods were used for bulk TCR libraries. TCRdb recomputed calls from the PCR reads with MiXCR, one row per CDR3 protein. Of 23,000 or so distinct CDR3 sequences in the sample, roughly 15% were seen once. About this clonotype itself: What it binds is not known.

Material: naive CD8+ T cells from blood, with Jurkat cell RNA spiked in. As for subset: FACS-sorted CD8+CD4-CCR7+CD45RA+ naive T cells. The gene calls are TRBV19 and TRBJ1-1; tentative D call: TRBD1 (5 bases). The origin of this receptor is a human donor in good health. Some libraries in this study had Jurkat cell RNA spiked in. CDR3 loop: CASSQGNTEAFF. The CDR3 nucleotides are TGTGCCAGTAGTCAGGGGAACACTGAAGCTTTCTTT.